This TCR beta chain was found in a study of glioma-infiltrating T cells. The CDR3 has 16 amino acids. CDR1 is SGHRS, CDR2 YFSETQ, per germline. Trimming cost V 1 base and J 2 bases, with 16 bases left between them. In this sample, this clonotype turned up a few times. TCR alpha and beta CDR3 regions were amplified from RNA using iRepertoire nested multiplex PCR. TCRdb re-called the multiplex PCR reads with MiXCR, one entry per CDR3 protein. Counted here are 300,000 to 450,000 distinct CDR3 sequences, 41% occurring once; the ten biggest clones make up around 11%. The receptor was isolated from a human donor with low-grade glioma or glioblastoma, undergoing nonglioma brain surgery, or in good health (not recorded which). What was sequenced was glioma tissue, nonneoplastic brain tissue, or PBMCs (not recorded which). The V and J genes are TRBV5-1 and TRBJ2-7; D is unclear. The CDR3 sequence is CASSLRDQIPTYEQYF. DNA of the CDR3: TGCGCCAGCAGCTTGAGGGATCAAATCCCTACCTACGAGCAGTACTTC.